This T cell receptor beta chain stems from a study of cytotoxic CD8 clonotypes in ibrutinib-treated CLL. Sequencing was performed with immunoSEQ multiplex PCR; in TCRdb, only in-frame clones are kept and a portion is missing. The data hold approximately 170,000 clones, with 70% to 90% observed a single time. Source: PBMCs, taken at disease progression, from a patient treated with ibrutinib. The receptor's source is a human donor with chronic lymphocytic leukemia.

Here the CDR3 DNA reads TGTGCCAGCAGAGGACAAACCACAGATACGCAGTATTTT. It specifies CASRGQTTDTQYF. The chain is built from TRBV5-6 and TRBJ2-3, with a possible D match to TRBD1 (5 bases). Trimming cost V 5 bases and J 2 bases, with 9 bases left between them. Germline V lookup: CDR1 SGHDT, CDR2 YYEEEE. The length of the CDR3 is 13 residues.